This T cell receptor beta chain is from a study of blood T cell repertoires in COVID-19. For the study at large: The United States, Italy and Spain were the sources of the acute and convalescent COVID-19 samples. The analysed material was cDNA or gDNA that came from T cells, B-cell-depleted T cells, or PBMCs.

In the authors' workflow: Amplifying reference gene primers gave estimates of nucleated cell counts. Profiling relied on immunoSEQ multiplex PCR, and the TCRdb table lists in-frame clones only, not all of them. The D gene and trimming were derived from the DNA, and the V and J assignments and clone size from that table. The table lists under 250,000 clones, 75% to 90% of them singletons. The material sequenced was peripheral blood. The clonotype was recovered from a man between 60 and 75 years old who had recovered from COVID-19.

In nucleotides, the CDR3 is TGTGCCAGCACTAAAAAGGGGGTTCCCGAGACCCAGTACTTC. Translation: CASTKKGVPETQYF. The genes are TRBV6-5 and TRBJ2-5; a possible D gene is TRBD1 (6 bases). Germline V CDR1 and CDR2: MNHEY, SVGAGI. V lost 7 bases and J 5 bases, leaving 17 bases between the germline ends. The CDR3 length is 14 residues.